This TCR beta chain stems from a study of blood T cells in healthy people across ages. The CDR3 has 17 residues. Looked up from germline, CDR1 is LGHNA and CDR2 is YSLEER. Trimming cost V 0 bases and J 1 base, with 14 bases left between them. Broader study findings: Naive and antigen-experienced cells could not be conclusively compared, given unsorted PBMCs.

It was with a sample-barcoded 5' primer and a J-beta primer mix that a second PCR of about 7 to 12 cycles was run. A template-switch adaptor with 12 random nucleotides tagged each cDNA molecule. TCRdb re-derived calls from the 5' RACE reads in MiXCR, one entry per CDR3 protein. Among hundreds of thousands of distinct CDR3 sequences listed, around 49% were seen once. This clonotype was seen a handful of times. The target antigen is unknown. This chain links TRBV4-3 with TRBJ2-3, with D uncertain. The sample consisted of blood. The sequence was collected from a woman aged 60-75 years in good health. Written as DNA, the CDR3 is TGCGCCAGCAGCCAAGATAATGGGTACGGAGGCACAGATACGCAGTATTTT. Amino acids: CASSQDNGYGGTDTQYF.